Each of the 7 T cell receptor beta chains below was sequenced from the same sample in a study of cytomegalovirus exposure and HLA in healthy donors. Profiled with immunoSEQ multiplex PCR; TCRdb holds only in-frame clones, not every one. This sample has around 60,000 clones; over 75% occur once, and the top ten carry roughly 3%. Material for sequencing was PBMCs. The receptor set was obtained from a young man in good health and CMV-seronegative.

The chain recombines TRBV6-1 with TRBJ2-7, with 7 bases identical to TRBD1. The CDR3 extends over 12 amino acids. Germline trimming cut 7 bases from V and 1 base from J; bases unmatched to any gene: 1. Per germline, CDR1 MNHNS and CDR2 SASEGT. The CDR3 DNA sequence: TGTGCCAGCACAGGGGGTTCCTACGAGCAGTACTTC. It yields the protein CASTGGSYEQYF.

The CDR3 loop is CASSQGGGADTQYF. The CDR3 DNA reads TGTGCCAGCAGCCAAGGTGGGGGGGCAGATACGCAGTATTTT. The chain links TRBV5-4 to TRBJ2-3; 7 positions match TRBD2. Germline CDR1 is SGHNT and CDR2 is YYREEE (reference sequence). With V trimmed by 4 bases and J by 4 bases, 6 bases remained unmatched. This CDR3 comprises 14 residues.

V usage is TRBV6-6 and J usage is TRBJ2-1; no clear D gene. CDR1 is MNHNY and CDR2 is SVGAGI in the germline V gene (reference sequence). The CDR3 loop spans 15 amino acids. Trimming stripped 2 bases from V and 2 bases from J, with 10 bases between. DNA for the CDR3: TGTGCCAGCAGTTACCGTCGCGGCCCCTACAATGAGCAGTTCTTC. This translates into CASSYRRGPYNEQFF.

The J gene is TRBJ1-5, the V gene TRBV27, with 11 bases aligning to TRBD1. CDR1 and CDR2 (germline): MNHEY, SMNVEV (reference sequence). V dropped 6 bases and J dropped 3; count of bases not matched to a gene: 4. CDR3 length: 15 residues. In DNA form, the CDR3 reads TGTGCCAGCAGCGGACAGGGGGCTGTCAATCAGCCCCAGCATTTT. Its protein is CASSGQGAVNQPQHF.

The chain is built from TRBV2 and TRBJ1-1; D is ambiguous. CDR1 SNHLY and CDR2 FYNNEI come from the germline V gene. With 6 bases removed from V and 1 base from J, the gap between germline ends came to 6 bases. The CDR3 loop spans 12 amino acids. The CDR3 here is CASRRRNTEAFF. For the CDR3, the DNA is TGTGCCAGCAGAAGGAGGAACACTGAAGCTTTCTTT.

V and J are TRBV6-1 and TRBJ2-5; perhaps TRBD2 as D (6 bases). Germline-derived CDR1 and CDR2 are MNHNS and SASEGT. Trimming removed 0 bases from V and 1 base from J, with 9 bases in between. There are 15 residues in the CDR3. The CDR3 DNA sequence: TGTGCCAGCAGTGAAGCGGGAGGCACCCAAGAGACCCAGTACTTC. It encodes CASSEAGGTQETQYF.

The chain joins TRBV28 to TRBJ1-1, with no clear D. The V and J ends lost 8 bases and 1 base respectively, with 14 bases between them. Germline-derived CDR1 and CDR2 are MDHEN and SYDVKM. The CDR3 length is 14 residues. CDR3 amino acids: CASRYPAANTEAFF. CDR3 nucleotide sequence: TGTGCCAGCCGATACCCAGCGGCGAACACTGAAGCTTTCTTT.